A single sample gave rise to the 17 T cell receptor beta chains below, sequenced in a study of beta chain features in type 1 diabetes. Of the isolated RNA, all was reverse transcribed, and so the sequenced material was expressed TCRB transcripts. Using immunoSEQ multiplex PCR, the repertoire was profiled, and TCRdb retains in-frame clones only, with some absent. In the table there are hundreds of thousands of clones, over 12% of which are singletons. Their target antigens are unknown. The study, taken as a whole, reports: There was a moderate but significant shortening of TCRB CDR3s in all four CD4+ subsets of Type 1 diabetes patients.

Source material: naive CD4+ T cells from blood. These receptors came from a young man with type 1 diabetes.

This clone has just a few counts. The gene calls are TRBV19 and TRBJ2-2, with 11 bases aligning to TRBD2. After removal of 3 bases from V and 4 bases from J, the junction contained 4 bases not matched to a gene. Per the germline V gene, CDR1 is LNHDA and CDR2 is SQIVND (reference sequence). This CDR3 comprises 16 residues. The CDR3 bases are TGTGCCAGTAGTATTCTAGCGGGAGGCACCACCGGGGAGCTGTTTTTT. Residues: CASSILAGGTTGELFF.

This rearrangement joins TRBV7-9 to TRBJ2-5; D remains ambiguous. Trimming left V 3 bases short and J 4 bases short, with 15 bases between. Germline V gene data show CDR1 as SEHNR and CDR2 as FQNEAQ (reference sequence). The CDR3 is made up of 15 amino acids. The CDR3 DNA is TGTGCCAGCAGCTTCGATCAGTACGTTGGAGAGACCCAGTACTTC. Translated, it gives CASSFDQYVGETQYF.

V is TRBV29-1 and J is TRBJ2-3, with D maybe TRBD2 (5 bases). Trimming stripped 6 bases from V and 6 bases from J, with 19 bases between. Germline V gene data show CDR1 as SQVTM and CDR2 as ANQGSEA. The CDR3 is 14 residues long. CDR3 region: CSVTPGGLRDTQYF. CDR3 nucleotide sequence: TGCAGCGTCACCCCCGGCGGGCTCCGTGATACGCAGTATTTT.

This clone has more than one count but fewer than ten. CDR3: CASSQEPGSYEQYF. The CDR3 DNA follows: TGTGCCAGCAGCCAAGAGCCAGGTAGCTACGAGCAGTACTTC. The chain uses TRBV4-2 and TRBJ2-7; D unclear. Trimming cost V 0 bases and J 3 bases, with 9 bases left between them. The CDR3 is made up of 14 amino acids. The germline V gene encodes CDR1 LGHNA and CDR2 YNFKEQ.

This clone was counted only a few times. The gene calls are TRBV2 and TRBJ1-2; perhaps TRBD1 as D (5 bases). CDR1 is SNHLY, CDR2 FYNNEI, per germline. The CDR3 consists of 13 residues. Trimming cost V 4 bases and J 7 bases, with 13 bases left between them. The CDR3 DNA follows: TGTGCCAGCAGTGTGCAGGGTCATATTGGCTACACCTTC. It translates to CASSVQGHIGYTF.

This clone occurred a few times. The chain has TRBV11-2 and TRBJ2-5; D call uncertain. Per germline, CDR1 SGHAT and CDR2 FQNNGV. CDR3 size: 13 residues. V lost 4 bases and J 2 bases, leaving 8 bases between the germline ends. The CDR3 here is CASSSSIQETQYF. The CDR3 DNA sequence: TGTGCCAGCAGCTCGAGTATACAAGAGACCCAGTACTTC.

The gene calls are TRBV6-5 and TRBJ1-4, with D tentatively TRBD1 (6 bases). The germline CDR1 and CDR2 sequences are MNHEY and SVGAGI. This CDR3 comprises 13 residues. V lost 7 bases and J lost 4, with 10 bases in between. The CDR3 loop is CASKRGINEKLFF. The CDR3 bases are TGTGCCAGCAAAAGGGGGATTAATGAAAAACTGTTTTTT.

The chain combines TRBV11-1 with TRBJ2-2; D possibly corresponds to TRBD2 (5 bases). This CDR3 comprises 16 residues. Looked up from germline, CDR1 is SGHAT and CDR2 is FQDESV (reference sequence). V lost 3 bases to trimming and J lost 0 bases, with 11 bases between them. CDR3 protein: CASSFPSTSNTGELFF. In nucleotides, the CDR3 is TGTGCCAGCAGCTTTCCTAGCACCTCGAACACCGGGGAGCTGTTTTTT. Full variable domain (remainder filled in from reference TRBV11-1 and TRBJ2-2): EAEVAQSPRYKITEKSQAVAFWCDPISGHATLYWYRQILGQGPELLVQFQDESVVDDSQLPKDRFSAERLKGVDSTLKIQPAELGDSAMYLCASSFPSTSNTGELFFGEGSRLTVL.

J is TRBJ2-2 and V is TRBV11-1, with D unclear. The ends were cut back, 5 bases at V and 6 bases at J, with 13 bases in the middle. Germline CDR1 and CDR2: SGHAT and FQDESV (reference sequence). The CDR3 sequence is 14 residues long. This CDR3 is CASSPAGFAGELFF. CDR3 bases: TGTGCCAGCAGCCCAGCAGGCTTCGCCGGGGAGCTGTTTTTT.

The chain has TRBV30 and TRBJ2-7; D is unclear. V gave up 2 bases and J gave up 0 bases, with 14 bases separating them. The CDR3 covers 15 residues. CDR1 is GTSNPN, CDR2 SVGIG, per germline (reference sequence). The CDR3 coding sequence is TGTGCCTGGAGTCCTTTCGACTGGAGCTCCTACGAGCAGTACTTC. It specifies CAWSPFDWSSYEQYF.

The rearrangement joins TRBV7-2 to TRBJ2-2; D perhaps matches TRBD2 (6 bases). The V gene's germline CDR1 is SGHTA and CDR2 FQGNSA. Trimming stripped 5 bases from V and 3 bases from J, with 16 bases between. The CDR3 sequence is 16 residues long. For the CDR3, the DNA is TGTGCCAGCAGCCCCCGCCAGTCGGGGGACACCGGGGAGCTGTTTTTT. It encodes CASSPRQSGDTGELFF.

This clone has only a few counts. The V and J genes are TRBV6-5 and TRBJ2-2, with D possibly being TRBD1 (6 bases). Trimming removed 10 bases from V and 3 bases from J, with 15 bases in between. The CDR3 covers 14 residues. Germline V CDR1 and CDR2: MNHEY, SVGAGI. DNA for the CDR3: TGTGCCACCATGATGGGGGCCTACACCGGGGAGCTGTTTTTT. It yields the protein CATMMGAYTGELFF.

With regard to this clone: Other DNA sequences of this sample code for an identical CDR3. V usage is TRBV23-1 and J usage is TRBJ1-5; the D gene is possibly TRBD1 (5 bases). TRBV23-1 is an ORF for which the function is uncertain. The CDR3 is made up of 15 amino acids. The V and J ends lost 6 bases and 0 bases respectively, with 12 bases between them. In DNA form, the CDR3 reads TGCGCCAGCAGCAGGGCGGATTATAGCAATCAGCCCCAGCATTTT. It yields the protein CASSRADYSNQPQHF.

The chain recombines TRBV27 with TRBJ1-5, with D possibly matching TRBD1 (5 bases). Germline-derived CDR1 and CDR2 are MNHEY and SMNVEV (reference sequence). The CDR3 sequence is 15 residues long. With 6 bases removed from V and 0 bases from J, the gap between germline ends came to 12 bases. The CDR3, as DNA: TGTGCCAGCAGCTGGGACCACAATAGCAATCAGCCCCAGCATTTT. It codes for CASSWDHNSNQPQHF.

CDR3 coding DNA: TGTGCCAGCAAGGGGGAAGGGGAGCTGTTTTTT. Protein: CASKGEGELFF. V usage is TRBV2 and J usage is TRBJ2-2, with a tentative D call TRBD1 (6 bases). The CDR3 has 11 amino acids. V shed 7 bases and J shed 8 bases, with 8 bases lying between them. From germline, CDR1 is SNHLY and CDR2 FYNNEI.

The genes are TRBV2 and TRBJ1-2; TRBD1 aligns across 7 bases. This CDR3 has 17 residues. V shed 4 bases, J shed 3 bases, and the junction held 14 bases outside the gene matches. CDR1 SNHLY and CDR2 FYNNEI come from the germline V gene. This chain's CDR3 is CASSVSLYRGVDYGYTF. CDR3 in DNA: TGTGCCAGCAGTGTTTCCTTGTACAGGGGAGTGGACTATGGCTACACCTTC.

The chain links TRBV9 to TRBJ2-3; D unclear. The germline CDR1 and CDR2 sequences are SGDLS and YYNGEE. V was pared by 4 bases and J by 1 base, with 7 bases between. CDR3 length: 13 amino acids. The CDR3: CASSTLGTDTQYF. The CDR3 DNA is TGTGCCAGCAGCACCCTTGGCACAGATACGCAGTATTTT.